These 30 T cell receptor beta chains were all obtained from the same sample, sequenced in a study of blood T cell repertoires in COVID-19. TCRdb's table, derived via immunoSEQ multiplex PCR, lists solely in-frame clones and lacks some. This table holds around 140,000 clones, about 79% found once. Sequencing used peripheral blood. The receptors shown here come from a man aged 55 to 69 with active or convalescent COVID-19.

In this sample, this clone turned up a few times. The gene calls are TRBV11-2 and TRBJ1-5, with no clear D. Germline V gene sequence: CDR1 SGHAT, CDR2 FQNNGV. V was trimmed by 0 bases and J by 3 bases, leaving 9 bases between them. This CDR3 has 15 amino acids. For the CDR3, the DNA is TGTGCCAGCAGCTTAGATTGGCAGAACAATCAGCCCCAGCATTTT. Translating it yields CASSLDWQNNQPQHF.

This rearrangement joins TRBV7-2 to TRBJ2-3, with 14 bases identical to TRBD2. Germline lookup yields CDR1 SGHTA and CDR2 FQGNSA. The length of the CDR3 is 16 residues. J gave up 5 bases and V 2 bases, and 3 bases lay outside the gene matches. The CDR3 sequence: CASSLSTSGRGDTQYF. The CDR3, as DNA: TGTGCCAGCAGCTTATCGACTAGCGGGAGGGGAGATACGCAGTATTTT.

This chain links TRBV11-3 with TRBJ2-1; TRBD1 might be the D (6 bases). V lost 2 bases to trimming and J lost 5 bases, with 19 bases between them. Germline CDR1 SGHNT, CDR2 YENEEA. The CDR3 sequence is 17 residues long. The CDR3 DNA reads TGTGCCAGCAGCTTAAATTTAGGTGGGACACCTAACAATGAGCAGTTCTTC. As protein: CASSLNLGGTPNNEQFF.

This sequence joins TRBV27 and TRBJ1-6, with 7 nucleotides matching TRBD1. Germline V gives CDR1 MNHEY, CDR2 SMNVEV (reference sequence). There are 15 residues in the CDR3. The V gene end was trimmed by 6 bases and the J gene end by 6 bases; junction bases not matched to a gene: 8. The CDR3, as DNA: TGTGCCAGCAGCGCGACAGGGTTGATTAATTCACCCCTCCACTTT. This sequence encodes CASSATGLINSPLHF.

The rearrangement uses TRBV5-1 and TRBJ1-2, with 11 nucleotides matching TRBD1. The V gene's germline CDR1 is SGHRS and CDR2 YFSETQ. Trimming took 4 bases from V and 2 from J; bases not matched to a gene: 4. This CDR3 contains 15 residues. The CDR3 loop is CASSLRTGGNYGYTF. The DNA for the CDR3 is TGCGCCAGCAGCCTTCGGACAGGGGGCAACTATGGCTACACCTTC.

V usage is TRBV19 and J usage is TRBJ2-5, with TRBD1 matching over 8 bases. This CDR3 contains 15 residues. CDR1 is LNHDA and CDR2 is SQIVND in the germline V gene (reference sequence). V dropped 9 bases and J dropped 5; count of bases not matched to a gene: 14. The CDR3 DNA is TGTGCCAGCGCCCGGGACAGGAGCTTGGGGGAGACCCAGTACTTC. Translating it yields CASARDRSLGETQYF.

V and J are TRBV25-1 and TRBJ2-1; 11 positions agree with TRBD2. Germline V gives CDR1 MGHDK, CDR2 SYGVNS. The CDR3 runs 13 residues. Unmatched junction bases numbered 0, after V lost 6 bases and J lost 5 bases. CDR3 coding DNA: TGTGCCAGCAGGACTAGCGGGAACAATGAGCAGTTCTTC. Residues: CASRTSGNNEQFF.

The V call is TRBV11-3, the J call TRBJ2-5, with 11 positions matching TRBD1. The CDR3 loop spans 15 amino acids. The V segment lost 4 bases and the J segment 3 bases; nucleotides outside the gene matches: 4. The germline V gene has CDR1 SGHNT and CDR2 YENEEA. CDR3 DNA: TGTGCCAGCAGCTGGGGGACAGGGGGTAAAGAGACCCAGTACTTC. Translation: CASSWGTGGKETQYF.

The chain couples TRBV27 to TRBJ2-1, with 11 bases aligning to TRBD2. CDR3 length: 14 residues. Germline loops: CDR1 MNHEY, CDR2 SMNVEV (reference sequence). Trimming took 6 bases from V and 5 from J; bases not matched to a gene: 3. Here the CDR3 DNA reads TGTGCCAGCAGAGGGACTAGCGGACACAATGAGCAGTTCTTC. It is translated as CASRGTSGHNEQFF.

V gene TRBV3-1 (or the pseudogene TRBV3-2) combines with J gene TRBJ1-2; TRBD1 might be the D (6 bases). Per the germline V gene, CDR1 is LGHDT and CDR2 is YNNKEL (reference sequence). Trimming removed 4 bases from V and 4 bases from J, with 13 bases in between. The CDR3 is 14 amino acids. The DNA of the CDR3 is TGTGCCAGCAGCCCGGGCGGGGGCCCCTATGGCTACACCTTC. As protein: CASSPGGGPYGYTF.

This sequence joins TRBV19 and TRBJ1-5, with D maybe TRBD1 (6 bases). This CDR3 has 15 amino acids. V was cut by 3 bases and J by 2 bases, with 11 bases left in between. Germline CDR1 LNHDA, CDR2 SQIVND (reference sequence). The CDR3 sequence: CASSILGAGNQPQHF. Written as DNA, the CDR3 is TGTGCCAGTAGTATTTTGGGGGCCGGCAATCAGCCCCAGCATTTT.

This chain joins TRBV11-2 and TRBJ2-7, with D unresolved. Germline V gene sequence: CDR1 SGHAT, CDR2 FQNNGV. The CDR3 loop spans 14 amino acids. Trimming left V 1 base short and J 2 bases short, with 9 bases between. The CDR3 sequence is CASSLGALAYEQYV. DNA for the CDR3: TGTGCCAGCAGCTTAGGAGCATTAGCCTACGAGCAGTACGTC.

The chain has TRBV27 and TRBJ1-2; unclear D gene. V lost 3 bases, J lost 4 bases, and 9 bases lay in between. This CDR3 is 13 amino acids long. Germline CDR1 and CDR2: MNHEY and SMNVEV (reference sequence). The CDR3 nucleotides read TGTGCCAGCAGTTTGCGGGAGTCCTATGGCTACACCTTC. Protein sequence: CASSLRESYGYTF.

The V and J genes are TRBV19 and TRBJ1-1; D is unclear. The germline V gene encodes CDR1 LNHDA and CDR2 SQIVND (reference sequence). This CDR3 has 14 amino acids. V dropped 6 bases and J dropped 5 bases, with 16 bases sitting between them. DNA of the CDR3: TGTGCCAGTAGGAAGGACTCCTTGAGGACTGAAGCTTTCTTT. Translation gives CASRKDSLRTEAFF. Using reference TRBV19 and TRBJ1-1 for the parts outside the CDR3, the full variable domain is DGGITQSPKYLFRKEGQNVTLSCEQNLNHDAMYWYRQDPGQGLRLIYYSQIVNDFQKGDIAEGYSVSREKKESFPLTVTSAQKNPTAFYLCASRKDSLRTEAFFGQGTRLTVV.

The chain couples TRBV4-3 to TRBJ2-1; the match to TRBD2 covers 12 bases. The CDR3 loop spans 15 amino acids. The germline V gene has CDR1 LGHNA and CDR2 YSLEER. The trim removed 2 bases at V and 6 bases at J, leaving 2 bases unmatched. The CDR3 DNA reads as TGCGCCAGCAGCCAAACTAGCGGGGGGACCAATGAGCAGTTCTTC. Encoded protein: CASSQTSGGTNEQFF.

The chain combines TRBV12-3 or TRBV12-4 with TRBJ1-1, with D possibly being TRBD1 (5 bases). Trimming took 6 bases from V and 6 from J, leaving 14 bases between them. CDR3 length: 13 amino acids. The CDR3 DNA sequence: TGTGCCAGCAGGGGCGATCAGGGCTCTGAAGCTTTCTTT. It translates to CASRGDQGSEAFF.

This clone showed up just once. CDR3 loop: CATKQLMNTEAFF. In DNA, the CDR3 is TGTGCCACCAAACAGCTAATGAACACTGAAGCTTTCTTT. The chain links TRBV24-1 to TRBJ1-1; unclear D gene. Germline V gene lookup returns CDR1 KGHDR and CDR2 SFDVKD. This CDR3 has 13 amino acids. V lost 8 bases and J lost 0, with 9 bases in between.

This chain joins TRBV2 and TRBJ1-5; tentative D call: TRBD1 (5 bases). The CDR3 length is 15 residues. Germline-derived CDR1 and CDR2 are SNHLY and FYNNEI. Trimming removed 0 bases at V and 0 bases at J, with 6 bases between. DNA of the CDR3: TGTGCCAGCAGTGAAGCTCAGGGTAGCAATCAGCCCCAGCATTTT. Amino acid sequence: CASSEAQGSNQPQHF. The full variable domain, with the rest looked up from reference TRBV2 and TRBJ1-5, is EPEVTQTPSHQVTQMGQEVILRCVPISNHLYFYWYRQILGQKVEFLVSFYNNEISEKSEIFDDQFSVERPDGSNFTLKIRSTKLEDSAMYFCASSEAQGSNQPQHFGDGTRLSIL.

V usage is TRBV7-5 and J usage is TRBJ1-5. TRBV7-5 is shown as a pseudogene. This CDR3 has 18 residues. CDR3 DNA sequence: TGTGCCAGAAGCTTAGGAGGGATCCCCATTCTTAGCAATCAGCCCCAGCATTTT. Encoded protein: CARSLGGIPILSNQPQHF.

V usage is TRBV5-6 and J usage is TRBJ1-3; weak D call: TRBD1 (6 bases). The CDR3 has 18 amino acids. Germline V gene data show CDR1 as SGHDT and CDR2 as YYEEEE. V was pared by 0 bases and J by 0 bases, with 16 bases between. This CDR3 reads CASSLARDTASSGNTIYF. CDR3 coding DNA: TGTGCCAGCAGCTTGGCCCGGGACACGGCTTCCTCTGGAAACACCATATATTTT. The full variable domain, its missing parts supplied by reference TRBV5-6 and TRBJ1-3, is DAGVTQSPTHLIKTRGQQVTLRCSPKSGHDTVSWYQQALGQGPQFIFQYYEEEERQRGNFPDRFSGHQFPNYSSELNVNALLLGDSALYLCASSLARDTASSGNTIYFGEGSWLTVV.

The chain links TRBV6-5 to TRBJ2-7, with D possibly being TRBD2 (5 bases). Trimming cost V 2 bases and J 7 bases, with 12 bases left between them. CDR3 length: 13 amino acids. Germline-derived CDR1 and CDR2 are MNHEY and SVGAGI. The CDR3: CASSYRGPGEQYV. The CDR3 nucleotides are TGTGCCAGCAGTTACCGAGGACCGGGAGAGCAGTACGTC.

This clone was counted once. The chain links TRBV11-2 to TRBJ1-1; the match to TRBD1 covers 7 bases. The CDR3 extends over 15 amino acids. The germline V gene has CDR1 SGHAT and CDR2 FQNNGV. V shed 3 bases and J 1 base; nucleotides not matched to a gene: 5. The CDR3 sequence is CASSFTGAGNTEAFF. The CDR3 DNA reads TGTGCCAGCAGCTTCACAGGGGCGGGGAACACTGAAGCTTTCTTT.

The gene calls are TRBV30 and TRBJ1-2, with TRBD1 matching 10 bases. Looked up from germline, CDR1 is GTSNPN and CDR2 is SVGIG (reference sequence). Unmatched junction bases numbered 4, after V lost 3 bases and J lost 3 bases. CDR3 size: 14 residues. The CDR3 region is CAWSQGQGDYGYTF. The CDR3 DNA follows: TGTGCCTGGAGCCAAGGACAGGGGGACTATGGCTACACCTTC. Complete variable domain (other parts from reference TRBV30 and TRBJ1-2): SQTIHQWPATLVQPVGSPLSLECTVEGTSNPNLYWYRQAAGRGLQLLFYSVGIGQISSEVPQNLSASRPQDRQFILSSKKLLLSDSGFYLCAWSQGQGDYGYTFGSGTRLTVV.

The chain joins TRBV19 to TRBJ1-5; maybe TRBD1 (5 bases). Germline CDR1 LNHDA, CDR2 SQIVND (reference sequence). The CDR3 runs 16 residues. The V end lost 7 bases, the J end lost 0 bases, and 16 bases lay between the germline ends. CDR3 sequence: CASTPLGGNSNQPQHF. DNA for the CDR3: TGTGCCAGTACCCCCCTGGGGGGAAATAGCAATCAGCCCCAGCATTTT. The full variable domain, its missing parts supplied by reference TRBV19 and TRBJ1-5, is DGGITQSPKYLFRKEGQNVTLSCEQNLNHDAMYWYRQDPGQGLRLIYYSQIVNDFQKGDIAEGYSVSREKKESFPLTVTSAQKNPTAFYLCASTPLGGNSNQPQHFGDGTRLSIL.

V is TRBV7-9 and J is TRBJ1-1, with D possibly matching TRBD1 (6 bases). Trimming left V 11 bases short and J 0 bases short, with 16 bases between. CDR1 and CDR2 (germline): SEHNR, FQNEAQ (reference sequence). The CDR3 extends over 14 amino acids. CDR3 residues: CAGGEGGVNTEAFF. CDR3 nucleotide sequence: TGTGCCGGGGGCGAGGGTGGAGTGAACACTGAAGCTTTCTTT.

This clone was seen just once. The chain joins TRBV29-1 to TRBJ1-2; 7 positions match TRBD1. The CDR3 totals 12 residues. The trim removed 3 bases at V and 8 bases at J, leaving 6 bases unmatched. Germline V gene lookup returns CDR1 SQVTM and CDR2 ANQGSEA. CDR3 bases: TGCAGCGTTGATACAGGGGCGAGAGGCTACACCTTC. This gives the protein CSVDTGARGYTF.

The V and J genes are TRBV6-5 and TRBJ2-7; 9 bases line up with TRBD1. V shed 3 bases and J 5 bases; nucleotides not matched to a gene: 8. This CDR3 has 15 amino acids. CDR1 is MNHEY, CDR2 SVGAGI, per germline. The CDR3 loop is CASSYSGQGRNEQYF. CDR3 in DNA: TGTGCCAGCAGTTATTCGGGACAGGGTAGGAACGAGCAGTACTTC.

Written as DNA, the CDR3 is TGCGCCAGCAGCCCCAGCCCGGGACTGTCGAACACTGAAGCTTTCTTT. This gives the protein CASSPSPGLSNTEAFF. V and J are TRBV4-3 and TRBJ1-1, with TRBD1 as a possible D gene (5 bases). Trimming took off 4 bases at V and 1 base at J, with 16 bases between the two ends. The CDR3 runs 16 residues. The germline CDR1 and CDR2 sequences are LGHNA and YSLEER.

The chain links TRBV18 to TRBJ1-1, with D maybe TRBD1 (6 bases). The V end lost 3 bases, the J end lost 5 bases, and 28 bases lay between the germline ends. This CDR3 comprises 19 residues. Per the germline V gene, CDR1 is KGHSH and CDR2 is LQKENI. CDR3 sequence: CASSPTNQPGHSGKTEAFF. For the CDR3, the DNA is TGTGCCAGCTCACCGACTAACCAACCGGGACACAGCGGGAAGACTGAAGCTTTCTTT.

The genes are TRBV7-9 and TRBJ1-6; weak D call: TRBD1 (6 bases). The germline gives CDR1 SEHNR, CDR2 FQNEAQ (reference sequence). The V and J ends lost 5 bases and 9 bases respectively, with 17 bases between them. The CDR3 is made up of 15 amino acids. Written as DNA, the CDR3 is TGTGCCAGCAGCGCGCTCAGACAGGATAGTTCACCCCTCCACTTT. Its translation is CASSALRQDSSPLHF.